These T cell receptor beta chains were read from a single sample in a study of naive and memory T cell subsets. Each CDR3 protein gets one entry after TCRdb re-called the UMI-ligation and nested PCR reads with MiXCR. The sample shows about 150,000 distinct CDR3 sequences, roughly 22% of them seen only once. Sequenced input: naive CD4+ T cells from blood. Receptors originate from a human donor in good health. Each CDR3 is given with its conserved first and last residue. The order of the fields is CDR3 length, J gene, D gene, V gene, CDR3 protein. The D gene is left open where the match is weak.

>12|TRBJ2-1|TRBD2|TRBV6-2/TRBV6-3
CASWSGINEQFF
>13|TRBJ1-2|-|TRBV7-2
CASSWGGGYGYTF
>16|TRBJ2-2|TRBD2|TRBV19
CASSMLAGVLGGELFF
>12|TRBJ2-7|-|TRBV20-1
CSARSRAYEQYF
>13|TRBJ2-7|-|TRBV3-1
CASSYRDLYEQYF
>16|TRBJ1-3|-|TRBV7-2
CASSLGIASSGNTIYF
>11|TRBJ2-4|-|TRBV29-1
CSVQGSGIQYF
>15|TRBJ1-5|TRBD1|TRBV10-3
CAISGQTGPNQPQHF
>15|TRBJ2-6|-|TRBV6-6
CASSYSSSGANVLTF
>13|TRBJ2-2|-|TRBV12-3/TRBV12-4
CASRWTATGELFF